What follows is one TCR beta chain and its context. What this receptor recognizes is not known. No quality values exist for individual bases; no much larger clone is one base distant. This specimen's time point label, per the study, means: 6 months after combined kidney and bone marrow transplant. The transplants used related donors along with nonmyeloablative bone marrow transplantation, and in the human trials mixed chimerism was transient. Thawed PBMCs were FACS-sorted into unstimulated Tregs (CD4+CD25+CD127-), CD4+ non-Tregs (CD4+CD25-), CD4 cells and CD8 cells. Patients were a few combined kidney and bone marrow transplant recipients from the ITN036ST trial, and only these trial subjects had samples available. Healthy control blood was separated into PBMCs by Ficoll density gradient and cryopreserved, and patient PBMCs were collected both before and after transplant. This record comes from a study of Tregs in tolerant kidney transplant recipients (dated by TCRdb to about 2019). Broadly, across the study: The study applied TCRbeta sequencing to find donor-specific regulatory T cells before combined kidney and bone marrow transplantation and then followed those same cells after transplant.

For TCRbeta CDR3 sequencing, genomic DNA was extracted from sorted cells using the QIAGEN DNeasy Blood and Tissue Kit. Through immunoSEQ, high-throughput TCRbeta CDR3 sequencing was done commercially, including PCR amplification with internal controls and bias correction. The source study handled its data this way. Unique productive TCRbeta sequences were defined by CDR3 nucleotide sequence when primers matched and otherwise by CDR3 amino acid sequence together with Vbeta and Jbeta genes. As a correction for sorting error, sequences shared between sorted populations at a frequency ratio of 2:1 or less were discarded, and the remaining shared sequences were assigned to the higher population. A sequence counted as donor-reactive if, in CFSE-low cells, the sequence had a frequency of at least 0.01% and was expanded at least 5-fold compared with unstimulated cells. Repertoire divergence was quantified by Jensen-Shannon divergence using the top 100 TCRbeta sequences ranked by frequency. For any sample with multiple sequencing runs, sorting error was corrected in each run separately before the runs were pooled. TCRdb obtained this table from immuneACCESS and retained in-frame rearrangements with V and J assigned. These tables miss some clones; where compared with another copy, unresolved V genes account for less than half of the shortfall, and the remainder is unexplained. V, J and clone size derive from that table, while D and trimming were established from the DNA sequence. This sample comprises about 64,000 clones, more than 75% of them detected only once. The ten largest account for 3.8% of the sample.

Between the V and J ends, shortened by 6 bases and 5 bases respectively, the junction contains 14 bases. According to the germline V gene (reference sequence), CDR1 reads LNHDA and CDR2 reads SQIVND. The CDR3 goes from the cysteine to the phenylalanine over 14 residues. Only the CDR3 region is kept as DNA, spanning 42 bases read in frame from base 1. Study-wide conclusions, independent of this receptor: Biological reproducibility was not directly assessed, although technical replication error appeared to be minimal. In tolerant patients, donor-specific Tregs expanded more than Tregs overall, which suggests antigen-driven rather than nonspecific expansion. Because only a small number of patients were included, the study had limitations, and the results will need to be validated in larger populations as well as under other immunosuppression protocols. Expanding Tregs with activated donor B cells appeared to identify the most biologically relevant and donor-specific TCRbeta repertoire. For some patients, the PCR primers changed as time went on, which meant samples from those patients could not be compared with one another at the nucleotide level.

The sequence was obtained from a human patient who received a combined kidney and bone marrow transplant. A transplant means some T cells may be of graft donor rather than patient origin. This sequence uses TRBV19 and TRBJ2-1, with TRBD2 as a weak D call on 5 bases. This sample comprised CD4+ T cells from blood (PBMCs), obtained 6 months after the transplant. The CDR3 is CASRKLGSDNEQFF. The DNA is as follows: TGTGCCAGTAGAAAACTTGGTAGCGACAATGAGCAGTTCTTC.